The T cell receptor beta chain described here comes from a study of T cell responses to AZD1222 COVID-19 vaccine. Sequenced by immunoSEQ multiplex PCR; TCRdb stores in-frame clones only, minus some. The sample contains fewer than 70,000 clones, under 90% of which appear only once. V was clipped by 4 bases and J by 4 bases; unmatched bases: 10. CDR1 and CDR2 from the germline V gene are LGHDT and YNNKEL (reference sequence). The CDR3 runs 16 residues. Overall study results and limits: Without day 14 samples, only post-peak T cell repertoires were studied. White British ancestry dominated among donors, who included more females, and clonal diversity was possibly underestimated. Close to half of spike-specific TCRs reportedly recognize unmutated variant regions.

Note on this clone: Antigen specificity is unknown.

V gene TRBV3-1 (or the pseudogene TRBV3-2) combines with J gene TRBJ1-3; TRBD1 agrees at 7 bases. This clonotype was sampled from an adult who received the AZD1222 COVID-19 vaccine. The sample was peripheral blood, taken 28 days after the second AZD1222 dose. The chain's CDR3 is CASSLRWAGGGNTIYF. In nucleotides, the CDR3 is TGTGCCAGCAGCCTCCGCTGGGCAGGGGGGGGAAACACCATATATTTT.